This TCR beta chain was obtained from a study of brain T cells in children with intractable seizures. The table came from immunoSEQ multiplex PCR; TCRdb's copy has only in-frame clones and leaves some out. The data show 80,000 or so clones, approximately 89% seen once. Trimming pared 0 bases from V and 7 bases from J, leaving 9 bases between. The length of the CDR3 is 13 residues. CDR1 and CDR2 (germline): SGDLS, YYNGEE. The sample here was peripheral blood, taken at surgery. This chain joins TRBV9 and TRBJ2-3, with D unclear. This receptor was taken from a girl aged 2-10 years with Rasmussen encephalitis and intractable seizures. CDR3 protein: CASSVAGAYTQYF. In nucleotides, the CDR3 is TGTGCCAGCAGCGTAGCTGGAGCATATACGCAGTATTTT.